The present entry profiles one TCR beta chain with its context. TCRdb keeps only in-frame clones here, not all; method: immunoSEQ multiplex PCR. The data hold 300,000 to 450,000 clones, with more than 75% observed a single time. This sample stems from a study of blood T cell repertoires in COVID-19. The CDR3 is made up of 15 amino acids. The germline CDR1 and CDR2 sequences are SNHLY and FYNNEI. The J segment lost 6 bases and the V segment lost 2 bases, leaving 8 bases of the junction unmatched. Sequencing was carried out using peripheral blood. The V call is TRBV2, the J call TRBJ2-3, with 7 bases matching TRBD2. The TCR originated in an older woman with COVID-19, enrolled during active disease. The CDR3 reads CASSEQRLASDTQYF. CDR3 DNA: TGTGCCAGCAGTGAACAAAGACTAGCTTCGGATACGCAGTATTTT.